A single sample gave rise to the 31 T cell receptor beta chains below, sequenced in a study of regulatory T cells in long-lasting Graves disease. Time point noted: newly diagnosed GD, antithyroid drugs for less than 3 months. PBMCs provided the RNA from which the TCR library was made. Construction of the TCR beta libraries employed iRepertoire HTBI primers in conjunction with Arm-PCR of CDR3 regions. MiXCR, applied by TCRdb to the multiplex PCR reads, yields one record per CDR3 protein. The profile covers some 340,000 distinct CDR3 sequences, with approximately 12% appearing a single time and approximately 20% taken by the ten largest. These same data were also listed under a study on T cells in Graves' hyperthyroidism and ophthalmopathy.

This material consisted of peripheral blood mononuclear cells (PBMCs), taken at new diagnosis, from a patient treated with antithyroid drugs. The receptors originated from a woman aged 18-35 years with Graves disease.

This clonotype was found a few times. Just one base apart from a much larger clone, this may be a read error. V usage is TRBV20-1 and J usage is TRBJ2-1; weak D call: TRBD1 (6 bases). This CDR3 has 15 residues. V was shortened by 1 base and J by 9 bases, with 19 bases between the two germline ends. Germline CDR1 and CDR2: DFQATT and SNEGSKA (reference sequence). CDR3 nucleotide sequence: TGCAGTGCTAGAGGTTTACAGGGTGGGAAAGGTGAGCAGTTCTTC. As protein: CSARGLQGGKGEQFF.

At least ten counts were recorded for this clonotype. V gene TRBV27 combines with J gene TRBJ2-1; the D gene is possibly TRBD1 (5 bases). V gave up 5 bases and J gave up 7 bases, with 24 bases separating them. Germline values: CDR1 MNHEY, CDR2 SMNVEV (reference sequence). The CDR3 has 17 amino acids. The chain's CDR3 is CASSPWTTRRRLNEQFF. DNA of the CDR3: TGTGCCAGCAGTCCATGGACAACCCGACGCCGGTTGAATGAGCAGTTCTTC.

This clonotype was counted a few times. This chain connects TRBV20-1 to TRBJ1-4; D not resolved. In germline, CDR1 is DFQATT, CDR2 SNEGSKA (reference sequence). V shed 4 bases and J shed 0 bases, with 9 bases lying between them. The CDR3 consists of 14 residues. The chain's CDR3 is CSATGSATNEKLFF. The CDR3, as DNA: TGCAGTGCTACCGGGTCTGCAACTAATGAAAAACTGTTTTTT.

This clonotype was detected ten times or more. The chain combines TRBV6-1 with TRBJ2-1; 9 bases are a match to TRBD2. The CDR3 is made up of 15 amino acids. CDR1 is MNHNS, CDR2 SASEGT, per germline. With 5 bases clipped from V and 4 bases from J, the junction kept 6 bases outside the gene matches. CDR3 region: CASSPPAGGYNEQFF. The CDR3 coding sequence is TGTGCCAGCAGTCCCCCGGCGGGAGGGTACAATGAGCAGTTCTTC.

This clonotype was seen repeatedly, ten times or more. V and J are TRBV11-2 and TRBJ1-1; TRBD1 matches at 7 bases. Germline CDR1 SGHAT, CDR2 FQNNGV. The CDR3 is made up of 14 amino acids. J lost 7 bases, V lost 5 bases, and 10 bases had no gene match. CDR3 nucleotide sequence: TGTGCCAGCAGCATGTATCCCGGGACAGATGAAGCTTTCTTT. It codes for CASSMYPGTDEAFF.

This chain uses TRBV6-5 with TRBJ2-7; D remains ambiguous. The V gene lost 2 bases and the J gene lost 0 bases, with 8 bases spanning the gap. CDR3 length: 14 amino acids. CDR1 is MNHEY and CDR2 is SVGAGI in the germline V gene. The CDR3 DNA sequence: TGTGCCAGCAGTTACATGTACGGCTCCTACGAGCAGTACTTC. This gives the protein CASSYMYGSYEQYF.

This clonotype was detected ten times or more. CDR3 bases: TGTGCCAGCTCACCATCCAGGACCTCATTAGCCAAAAACATTCAGTACTTC. Translation gives CASSPSRTSLAKNIQYF. This chain connects TRBV18 to TRBJ2-4; D ambiguous. In germline, CDR1 is KGHSH, CDR2 LQKENI. The CDR3 consists of 17 residues. The V gene lost 2 bases and the J gene lost 0 bases, with 14 bases spanning the gap.

A few counts support this clonotype. The V and J genes are TRBV11-2 and TRBJ2-1; D call uncertain. Germline CDR1 SGHAT, CDR2 FQNNGV. The CDR3 runs 16 residues. The V end lost 0 bases, the J end lost 2 bases, and 11 bases lay between the germline ends. The CDR3 bases are TGTGCCAGCAGCTTAGATTTCGGCCAGCCCTACAATGAGCAGTTCTTC. This gives the protein CASSLDFGQPYNEQFF.

This clonotype has a count of ten or more. This rearrangement joins TRBV12-3 or TRBV12-4 to TRBJ2-5; 12 positions match TRBD2. CDR3 length: 18 amino acids. V lost 2 bases, J lost 4 bases, and 11 bases stayed unmatched. The CDR3, as DNA: TGTGCCAGCAGTTTACGACTAGCGGGAGTCCCAGGGGGAGAGACCCAGTACTTC. Its translation: CASSLRLAGVPGGETQYF.

Comment on this clonotype: It may be a read error: a sequence one base away is much more abundant. J is TRBJ2-5 and V is TRBV18; D unclear. The CDR3 runs to 16 residues. The germline CDR1 and CDR2 sequences are KGHSH and LQKENI. CDR3 amino acids: CASSPRRSDTQGTQYF. The CDR3 DNA follows: TGTGCCAGCTCACCAAGAAGGAGCGACACTCAAGGGACCCAGTACTTC.

The table lists this clonotype with many counts. V usage is TRBV20-1 and J usage is TRBJ2-5; D perhaps matches TRBD2 (6 bases). CDR1 DFQATT and CDR2 SNEGSKA come from the germline V gene (reference sequence). The CDR3 runs to 14 residues. Trimming shortened V by 1 base and J by 2 bases, and 11 bases separated the two germline ends. The CDR3 DNA sequence: TGCAGTGCTAGAGCAACCAGCGGGCAAGAGACCCAGTACTTC. The encoded protein is CSARATSGQETQYF.

There are a few counts of this clonotype. This chain connects TRBV6-1 to TRBJ2-7, with a possible D match to TRBD2 (6 bases). V dropped 0 bases and J dropped 0 bases, with 9 bases sitting between them. CDR1 and CDR2 (germline): MNHNS, SASEGT. CDR3 length: 15 residues. CDR3 in DNA: TGTGCCAGCAGTGAAGCGGGACTTCGCTCCTACGAGCAGTACGTC. Its protein is CASSEAGLRSYEQYV.

The chain couples TRBV6-5 to TRBJ1-2, with D perhaps matching TRBD1 (5 bases). The germline gives CDR1 MNHEY, CDR2 SVGAGI. Trimming removed 2 bases from V and 4 bases from J, with 17 bases in between. The CDR3 is 16 residues long. DNA of the CDR3: TGTGCCAGCAGTTACACAACGACCAGGGCGACCTATGGCTACACCTTC. Its translation: CASSYTTTRATYGYTF.

This clonotype was counted many times. The chain is built from TRBV6-5 and TRBJ1-2; D gene unclear. Looked up from germline, CDR1 is MNHEY and CDR2 is SVGAGI. CDR3 size: 11 residues. Trimming left V 4 bases short and J 7 bases short, with 7 bases between. Here the CDR3 reads CASSWVGGYTF. CDR3 DNA sequence: TGTGCCAGCAGTTGGGTCGGTGGCTACACCTTC.

The sample holds many counts of this clonotype. The chain links TRBV2 to TRBJ2-4, with 13 bases fitting TRBD2. CDR3 length: 15 amino acids. V trimming: 5 bases; J trimming: 8 bases; junction bases outside the gene matches: 6. Germline loops: CDR1 SNHLY, CDR2 FYNNEI. The CDR3 nucleotides read TGTGCCAGCAGTTTCCTTGGACTAGCGGGGGACATTCAGTACTTC. Its translation: CASSFLGLAGDIQYF.

This chain uses TRBV7-2 with TRBJ2-5; 8 nucleotides line up with TRBD2. CDR3 length: 16 residues. Germline CDR1 is SGHTA and CDR2 is FQGNSA. V was pared by 3 bases and J by 5 bases, with 11 bases of the junction left unmatched. The CDR3 nucleotides are TGTGCCAGCAGCTTTGGCCCCGGGGGGGAGTGGGAGACCCAGTACTTC. Its protein product is CASSFGPGGEWETQYF.

As concerns this clonotype: One junction end disagrees with the germline gene, perhaps due to a read error. The chain uses TRBV18 and TRBJ2-7, with D perhaps TRBD2 (6 bases). CDR1 is KGHSH, CDR2 LQKENI, per germline. CDR3 size: 16 residues. CDR3 nucleotide sequence: TGTGGCAGCTCACCACCGCCGGGAGTGGGCTACAATGAGCAGTACTTC. This gives the protein CGSSPPPGVGYNEQYF.

This clonotype was seen many times. V gene TRBV27 combines with J gene TRBJ2-6; a possible D gene is TRBD2 (5 bases). The CDR3 extends over 15 amino acids. Germline V gene lookup returns CDR1 MNHEY and CDR2 SMNVEV (reference sequence). V was pared by 2 bases and J by 0 bases, with 5 bases between. Written as DNA, the CDR3 is TGTGCCAGCAGTTTAGGACTCTCTGGGGCCAACGTCCTGACTTTC. Translated: CASSLGLSGANVLTF.

The chain couples TRBV29-1 to TRBJ1-4, with D possibly matching TRBD1 (6 bases). Germline V gives CDR1 SQVTM, CDR2 ANQGSEA. Trimming took 2 bases from V and 6 from J, leaving 13 bases between them. The CDR3 totals 14 residues. CDR3 amino acids: CSVELAPGDEKLFF. In nucleotides, the CDR3 is TGCAGCGTTGAATTGGCTCCAGGGGATGAAAAACTGTTTTTT.

The chain uses TRBV19 and TRBJ1-6; possible D gene TRBD1, 6 bases. Germline V gene lookup returns CDR1 LNHDA and CDR2 SQIVND (reference sequence). The CDR3 consists of 13 residues. Trimming took 8 bases from V and 10 from J, leaving 15 bases between them. The CDR3, as DNA: TGTGCCAGTGCACAGGGCACCGGCTCACCCCTCCACTTT. Encoded protein: CASAQGTGSPLHF.

This clonotype was found many times. V usage is TRBV12-3 or TRBV12-4 and J usage is TRBJ1-1, with D maybe TRBD1 (5 bases). The CDR3 has 14 residues. With 4 bases removed from V and 3 bases from J, the gap between germline ends came to 12 bases. This chain's CDR3 is CASSSDISDTEAFF. For the CDR3, the DNA is TGTGCCAGCAGTTCGGACATCTCGGACACTGAAGCTTTCTTT.

This clonotype has a count of ten or more. The rearrangement joins TRBV19 to TRBJ2-2; weak D call: TRBD1 (6 bases). Germline assignment: CDR1 LNHDA and CDR2 SQIVND (reference sequence). This CDR3 contains 15 residues. V was trimmed by 5 bases and J by 2 bases, leaving 12 bases between them. CDR3 in amino acids: CASSGGRGNTGELFF. DNA for the CDR3: TGTGCCAGTAGTGGTGGCAGGGGAAACACCGGGGAGCTGTTTTTT.

This clonotype was observed many times. The chain carries TRBV2 and TRBJ2-7; unclear D gene. The CDR3 extends over 14 amino acids. Deletions cut 7 bases from V and 3 bases from J, with 16 bases between. Germline V CDR1 and CDR2: SNHLY, FYNNEI. CDR3 amino acids: CASIPPDKYYEQYF. DNA of the CDR3: TGTGCCAGCATCCCTCCCGACAAATACTACGAGCAGTACTTC. The entire variable domain, with the rest obtained from reference TRBV2 and TRBJ2-7, is as follows: EPEVTQTPSHQVTQMGQEVILRCVPISNHLYFYWYRQILGQKVEFLVSFYNNEISEKSEIFDDQFSVERPDGSNFTLKIRSTKLEDSAMYFCASIPPDKYYEQYFGPGTRLTVT.

This clonotype was recorded at least ten times. This chain uses TRBV7-9 with TRBJ1-1; no reliable D call. Trimming removed 7 bases at V and 0 bases at J, with 15 bases between. The CDR3 is 15 amino acids. Looked up from germline, CDR1 is SEHNR and CDR2 is FQNEAQ (reference sequence). In DNA form, the CDR3 reads TGTGCCAGCACCAAAAGGCCGGGAATGAACACTGAAGCTTTCTTT. Translation gives CASTKRPGMNTEAFF.

This chain uses TRBV6-5 with TRBJ2-5; 12 bases align to TRBD1. The CDR3 has 18 residues. V lost 0 bases and J lost 6; bases outside the gene matches: 11. Germline CDR1 and CDR2: MNHEY and SVGAGI. CDR3: CASSYSDTGTGGVKTQYF. The DNA of the CDR3 is TGTGCCAGCAGTTACTCAGATACCGGGACAGGGGGCGTGAAGACCCAGTACTTC.

V usage is TRBV19 and J usage is TRBJ2-1; 8 bases line up with TRBD2. J gave up 4 bases and V 4 bases, and 9 bases lay outside the gene matches. This CDR3 contains 16 residues. The germline V gene encodes CDR1 LNHDA and CDR2 SQIVND (reference sequence). The CDR3 nucleotides read TGTGCCAGTAGTAGCCCCAGAGCGGGAGCATACAATGAGCAGTTCTTC. Its protein is CASSSPRAGAYNEQFF. Combining the CDR3 with reference TRBV19 and TRBJ2-1 gives the whole variable domain DGGITQSPKYLFRKEGQNVTLSCEQNLNHDAMYWYRQDPGQGLRLIYYSQIVNDFQKGDIAEGYSVSREKKESFPLTVTSAQKNPTAFYLCASSSPRAGAYNEQFFGPGTRLTVL.

This clonotype was seen more than once but under ten times. The chain recombines TRBV2 with TRBJ1-5; 7 nucleotides agree with TRBD1. The CDR3 is 15 amino acids. With 8 bases clipped from V and 0 bases from J, the junction kept 7 bases outside the gene matches. Germline V gives CDR1 SNHLY, CDR2 FYNNEI. In nucleotides, the CDR3 is TGTGCCAGCTTTCAAAACAGGGGTAGCAATCAGCCCCAGCATTTT. It codes for CASFQNRGSNQPQHF.

This clonotype showed up many times. The rearrangement joins TRBV28 to TRBJ2-7; 8 positions agree with TRBD1. The CDR3 has 17 amino acids. The V gene end was trimmed by 4 bases and the J gene end by 0 bases; junction bases not matched to a gene: 11. Looked up from germline, CDR1 is MDHEN and CDR2 is SYDVKM. The CDR3 here is CASSWEDRAGSSYEQYF. The CDR3 nucleotides are TGTGCCAGCAGTTGGGAGGACAGGGCAGGGAGCTCCTACGAGCAGTACTTC.

This clonotype occurred many times. The chain couples TRBV5-1 to TRBJ1-2; D may be TRBD1 (6 bases). CDR1 and CDR2 (germline): SGHRS, YFSETQ. This CDR3 has 17 amino acids. V shed 5 bases and J shed 0 bases, with 20 bases lying between them. The CDR3 spells CASSPGGSGATNYGYTF. The CDR3 coding sequence is TGCGCCAGCAGTCCAGGTGGCTCGGGGGCGACTAACTATGGCTACACCTTC.

This clonotype was picked up many times. The chain is built from TRBV7-9 and TRBJ2-7, with 9 bases matching TRBD2. Trimming removed 5 bases from V and 1 base from J; junction bases left unmatched: 6. The CDR3 has 15 amino acids. From germline, CDR1 is SEHNR and CDR2 FQNEAQ (reference sequence). For the CDR3, the DNA is TGTGCCAGCAGCCAGCAGGGACTAGCATCCTACGAGCAGTACTTC. Translating gives CASSQQGLASYEQYF.

This clonotype was found a few times. The chain uses TRBV6-2 or TRBV6-3 and TRBJ1-3, with D possibly being TRBD1 (6 bases). The CDR3 is made up of 15 amino acids. Trimming shortened V by 5 bases and J by 5 bases, and 16 bases separated the two germline ends. CDR1 is MNHEY and CDR2 is SVGEGT in the germline V gene. CDR3 sequence reads: CASSEIRGNRNTIYF. In nucleotides, the CDR3 is TGTGCCAGCAGTGAAATCAGGGGAAACAGAAACACCATATATTTT.